This passage covers 21 T cell receptor beta chains from one sample sequenced in a study of blood T cell repertoires in COVID-19. Using immunoSEQ multiplex PCR, the repertoire was profiled, and TCRdb retains in-frame clones only, with some absent. The data contain about 88,000 clones, approximately 88% of them singletons. The material sequenced was peripheral blood. All receptors come from a man older than 75 with acute or convalescent COVID-19.

The chain links TRBV24-1 to TRBJ1-1; D ambiguous. CDR1 is KGHDR, CDR2 SFDVKD, per germline. The CDR3 covers 13 residues. Trimming cost V 1 base and J 6 bases, with 8 bases left between them. Here the CDR3 DNA reads TGTGCCACCAGTGATTTAACATCATCTGAAGCTTTCTTT. Amino acids: CATSDLTSSEAFF.

The chain uses TRBV5-4 and TRBJ2-1, with 9 bases lining up with TRBD1. Germline CDR1 and CDR2: SGHNT and YYREEE (reference sequence). The CDR3 length is 15 residues. J gave up 7 bases and V 4 bases, and 9 bases lay outside the gene matches. The CDR3 loop reads CASSTGGGSDNEQFF. In DNA form, the CDR3 reads TGTGCCAGCAGCACAGGGGGCGGCTCGGATAATGAGCAGTTCTTC.

CDR3 sequence: CASSFGQFYGYTF. In nucleotides, the CDR3 is TGTGCCAGCAGCTTCGGACAGTTCTATGGCTACACCTTC. The chain combines TRBV14 with TRBJ1-2; a possible D gene is TRBD1 (6 bases). The CDR3 is 13 residues long. V lost 5 bases to trimming and J lost 4 bases, with 11 bases between them. The V gene's germline CDR1 is SGHDN and CDR2 FVKESK.

The CDR3 nucleotides read TGTGCCAGCTCACCACCGGGCGGGGCCGAGCAGTACTTC. This codes for CASSPPGGAEQYF. The chain uses TRBV18 and TRBJ2-7, with D perhaps TRBD2 (6 bases). From germline, CDR1 is KGHSH and CDR2 LQKENI. The CDR3 is made up of 13 amino acids. The V end lost 0 bases, the J end lost 6 bases, and 9 bases lay between the germline ends.

The V call is TRBV14, the J call TRBJ1-2; possibly TRBD1 for D (6 bases). This CDR3 has 14 amino acids. V was trimmed by 1 base and J by 5 bases, leaving 11 bases between them. Looked up from germline, CDR1 is SGHDN and CDR2 is FVKESK. CDR3 sequence reads: CASSQVTGQYGYTF. DNA of the CDR3: TGTGCCAGCAGCCAAGTTACAGGGCAATATGGCTACACCTTC. The variable domain in full, completed from reference TRBV14 and TRBJ1-2, reads EAGVTQFPSHSVIEKGQTVTLRCDPISGHDNLYWYRRVMGKEIKFLLHFVKESKQDESGMPNNRFLAERTGGTYSTLKVQPAELEDSGVYFCASSQVTGQYGYTFGSGTRLTVV.

This clone was observed once. V is TRBV12-3 or TRBV12-4 and J is TRBJ1-4, with TRBD1 matching 7 bases. The J segment lost 7 bases and the V segment lost 3 bases, leaving 2 bases of the junction unmatched. This CDR3 is built from 13 residues. The CDR3 sequence: CASSLTGSEKLFF. CDR3 DNA sequence: TGTGCCAGCAGTTTGACAGGGAGTGAAAAACTGTTTTTT.

The genes are TRBV6-5 and TRBJ2-1, with TRBD2 matching 7 bases. Per the germline V gene, CDR1 is MNHEY and CDR2 is SVGAGI. There are 15 residues in the CDR3. Trimming removed 1 base from V and 5 bases from J; junction bases left unmatched: 5. The CDR3 region is CASSYYQRGDNEQFF. CDR3 nucleotides: TGTGCCAGCAGTTACTACCAGCGGGGTGACAATGAGCAGTTCTTC.

This chain joins TRBV7-2 and TRBJ1-2; a weak D match, TRBD1 (6 bases). The germline V gene encodes CDR1 SGHTA and CDR2 FQGNSA. Trimming took off 3 bases at V and 7 bases at J, with 12 bases between the two ends. The CDR3 totals 13 residues. CDR3 protein: CASSFQTGTGYTF. CDR3 sequence (DNA): TGTGCCAGCAGCTTCCAGACAGGTACTGGCTACACCTTC.

This clone was picked up one time. The chain carries TRBV30 and TRBJ1-4; D is unresolved. The V end lost 2 bases, the J end lost 3 bases, and 10 bases lay between the germline ends. CDR3 length: 14 amino acids. Germline V gene sequence: CDR1 GTSNPN, CDR2 SVGIG (reference sequence). The CDR3 DNA reads as TGTGCCTGGAGTCCAGGCTTGCCTAATGAAAAACTGTTTTTT. Amino acid sequence: CAWSPGLPNEKLFF.

The J gene is TRBJ1-1, the V gene TRBV12-5; D gene uncertain. From germline, CDR1 is LGHNT and CDR2 FRNRAP. V was cut by 5 bases and J by 10 bases, with 8 bases left in between. This CDR3 has 10 residues. CDR3 DNA: TGTGCTAGTGGTCCTCTAGGAGCTTTCTTT. This gives the protein CASGPLGAFF.

The chain couples TRBV11-3 to TRBJ2-5, with D possibly matching TRBD1 (6 bases). Germline V gene lookup returns CDR1 SGHNT and CDR2 YENEEA. This CDR3 contains 13 residues. The V and J ends lost 6 bases and 2 bases respectively, with 10 bases between them. CDR3 residues: CASRRTVQETQYF. The CDR3 coding sequence is TGTGCCAGCAGACGGACAGTACAAGAGACCCAGTACTTC.

The chain has TRBV28 and TRBJ2-1; the match to TRBD2 covers 13 bases. This CDR3 is built from 18 residues. J was trimmed by 3 bases and V by 6 bases; bases with no gene match: 11. Germline assignment: CDR1 MDHEN and CDR2 SYDVKM. CDR3 amino acids: CASSPGTSGILYYNEQFF. CDR3 DNA sequence: TGTGCCAGCAGCCCCGGGACTAGCGGGATTCTCTACTACAATGAGCAGTTCTTC.

The V and J genes are TRBV27 and TRBJ1-2; perhaps TRBD1 as D (6 bases). Germline CDR1 is MNHEY and CDR2 is SMNVEV (reference sequence). The CDR3 has 16 amino acids. The V and J ends lost 6 bases and 2 bases respectively, with 19 bases between them. The CDR3 coding sequence is TGTGCCAGCAGCCCTTCGCAAGGGGGGGGGAACTATGGCTACACCTTC. This sequence encodes CASSPSQGGGNYGYTF.

The chain uses TRBV2 and TRBJ1-5; D remains unclear. Germline CDR1 SNHLY, CDR2 FYNNEI. The CDR3 consists of 13 residues. V lost 5 bases and J lost 2, with 7 bases in between. The CDR3 here is CASSITGNQPQHF. In DNA, the CDR3 is TGTGCCAGCAGTATAACAGGCAATCAGCCCCAGCATTTT.

V gene TRBV6-6 combines with J gene TRBJ1-6; tentative D call: TRBD1 (6 bases). Between the trimmed V and J ends, which lost 2 bases and 14 bases, there was a span of 13 bases. Per germline, CDR1 MNHNY and CDR2 SVGAGI (reference sequence). This CDR3 has 13 amino acids. Here the CDR3 reads CASSYGGGVALHF. CDR3 bases: TGTGCCAGCAGTTACGGAGGGGGGGTGGCCCTCCACTTT.

This clone has only a few counts. The chain couples TRBV7-3 to TRBJ2-3; maybe TRBD2 (7 bases). Trimming took off 5 bases at V and 1 base at J, with 22 bases between the two ends. The CDR3 totals 18 residues. Per the germline V gene, CDR1 is SGHTA and CDR2 is FQGTGA. This chain's CDR3 is CASSLKTGGGLGTDTQYF. CDR3 in DNA: TGTGCCAGCAGCCTTAAAACGGGGGGCGGATTGGGCACAGATACGCAGTATTTT.

The rearrangement uses TRBV5-1 and TRBJ1-2, with unresolved D. CDR3 size: 15 residues. Germline V lookup: CDR1 SGHRS, CDR2 YFSETQ. Trimming cost V 0 bases and J 3 bases, with 12 bases left between them. CDR3 sequence (DNA): TGCGCCAGCAGCTTGGCCACAATAGCGGACTATGGCTACACCTTC. It specifies CASSLATIADYGYTF.

The genes are TRBV6-6 and TRBJ1-6; D not certain. From germline, CDR1 is MNHNY and CDR2 SVGAGI (reference sequence). The germline V and J ends were trimmed by 2 bases and 6 bases, with 8 bases remaining between them. The CDR3 loop spans 14 amino acids. CDR3 DNA: TGTGCCAGCAGTTACCAACAGCCTAATTCACCCCTCCACTTT. Protein sequence: CASSYQQPNSPLHF.

The CDR3 loop reads CASSLSQGAYEQYF. CDR3 DNA: TGCGCCAGCAGCCTCTCACAGGGGGCTTACGAGCAGTACTTC. V and J are TRBV4-3 and TRBJ2-7, with 9 bases fitting TRBD1. The germline CDR1 and CDR2 sequences are LGHNA and YSLEER. CDR3 length: 14 amino acids. V lost 4 bases, J lost 4 bases, and 5 bases stayed unmatched.

The chain couples TRBV5-5 to TRBJ1-1, with unresolved D. Trimming pared 0 bases from V and 4 bases from J, leaving 7 bases between. CDR3 size: 13 residues. The germline CDR1 and CDR2 sequences are SGHKS and YYEKEE (reference sequence). The CDR3 nucleotides are TGTGCCAGCAGCTTGGGCGTGTTCACTGAAGCTTTCTTT. It translates to CASSLGVFTEAFF.

The genes are TRBV10-3 and TRBJ2-3, with D maybe TRBD2 (5 bases). In germline, CDR1 is ENHRY, CDR2 SYGVKD. The V and J ends lost 8 bases and 0 bases respectively, with 6 bases between them. This CDR3 contains 12 residues. The CDR3 region has the DNA TGTGCCATCGGACTGAGCACAGATACGCAGTATTTT. This codes for CAIGLSTDTQYF.